This T cell receptor beta chain came from a study of cytomegalovirus exposure and HLA in healthy donors. The study, taken as a whole, reports: Highly shared sequence variants in one cluster were likely a sequencing artifact. Across donors, most TCRs were seen rarely, yet some public ones were widespread.

The CDR3 contains 14 residues. Looked up from germline, CDR1 is SNHLY and CDR2 is FYNNEI. V was clipped by 2 bases and J by 4 bases, with 11 bases between them. Donors in the study were healthy people who gave bone marrow. The primer mix had 60 Vbeta and 13 Jbeta primers. Method: immunoSEQ multiplex PCR; TCRdb's copy keeps in-frame clones and lacks some. The top ten hold 0.45% to 0.6% of the sample, which has approximately 140,000 clones, roughly 88% seen once. In regard to this clone: The antigen remains undetermined.

This TCR came from a middle-aged woman in good health and CMV-seronegative. V gene TRBV2 combines with J gene TRBJ1-1, with D tentatively TRBD1 (6 bases). Sequencing was done on a sample of PBMCs. CDR3: CASSEFGGPTEAFF. The CDR3 region has the DNA TGTGCCAGCAGTGAATTCGGGGGGCCCACTGAAGCTTTCTTT.